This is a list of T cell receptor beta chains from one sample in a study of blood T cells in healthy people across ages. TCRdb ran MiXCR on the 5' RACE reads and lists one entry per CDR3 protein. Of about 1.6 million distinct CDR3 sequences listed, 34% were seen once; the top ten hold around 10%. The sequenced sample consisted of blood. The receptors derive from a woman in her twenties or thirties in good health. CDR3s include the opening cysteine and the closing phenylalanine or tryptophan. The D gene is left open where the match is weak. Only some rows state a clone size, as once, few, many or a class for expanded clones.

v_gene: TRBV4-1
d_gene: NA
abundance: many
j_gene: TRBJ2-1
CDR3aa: CASSQGMGPGGSEQFF
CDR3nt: TGCGCCAGCAGCCAAGGAATGGGTCCTGGGGGTAGTGAGCAGTTCTTC

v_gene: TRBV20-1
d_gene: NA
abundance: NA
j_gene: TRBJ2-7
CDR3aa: CSASGRESYEQYF
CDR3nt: TGCAGTGCTAGCGGCAGGGAATCCTACGAGCAGTACTTC

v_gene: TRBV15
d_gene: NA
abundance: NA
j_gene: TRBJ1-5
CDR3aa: CATSRDRDRNQPQHF
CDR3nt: TGTGCCACTAGCAGAGACAGAGACCGCAATCAGCCCCAGCATTTT

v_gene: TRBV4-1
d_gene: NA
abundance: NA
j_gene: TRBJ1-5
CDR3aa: CASSQVSPGNQPQHF
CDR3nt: TGCGCCAGCAGCCAAGTTTCACCTGGAAATCAGCCCCAGCATTTT

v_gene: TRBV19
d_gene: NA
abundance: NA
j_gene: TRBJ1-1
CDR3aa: CASSWGGAGTEAFF
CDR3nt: TGTGCCAGTAGTTGGGGGGGCGCGGGCACTGAAGCTTTCTTT

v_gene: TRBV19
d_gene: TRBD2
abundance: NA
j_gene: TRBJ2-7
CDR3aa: CASSVPGTSSYEQYF
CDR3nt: TGTGCCAGTAGTGTTCCCGGGACTAGCTCCTACGAGCAGTACTTC

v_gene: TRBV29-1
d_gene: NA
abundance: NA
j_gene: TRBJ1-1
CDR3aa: CSVSWRGTEAFF
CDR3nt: TGCAGCGTTTCGTGGAGGGGCACTGAAGCTTTCTTT

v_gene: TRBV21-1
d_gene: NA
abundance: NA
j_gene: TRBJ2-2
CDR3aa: CASSKGQGATGELFF
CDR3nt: TGTGCCAGCAGCAAGGGACAGGGGGCAACCGGGGAGCTGTTTTTT

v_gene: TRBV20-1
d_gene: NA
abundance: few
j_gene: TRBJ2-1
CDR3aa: CSARSPVLSSYNEQFF
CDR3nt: TGCAGTGCTAGATCACCCGTCCTGAGCTCCTACAATGAGCAGTTCTTC

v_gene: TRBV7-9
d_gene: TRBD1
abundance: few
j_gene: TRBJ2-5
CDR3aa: CASSPWTGPGQETQYF
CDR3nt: TGTGCCAGCAGCCCTTGGACAGGGCCAGGACAAGAGACCCAGTACTTC

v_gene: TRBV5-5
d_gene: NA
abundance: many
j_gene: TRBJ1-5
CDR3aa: CASSPGGRLSSNQPQHF
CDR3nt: TGTGCCAGCAGCCCGGGGGGTCGGCTGAGTAGCAATCAGCCCCAGCATTTT

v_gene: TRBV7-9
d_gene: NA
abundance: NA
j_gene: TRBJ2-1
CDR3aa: CASSPKRRQANEQFF
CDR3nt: TGTGCCAGCAGCCCGAAGCGGCGCCAGGCCAATGAGCAGTTCTTC

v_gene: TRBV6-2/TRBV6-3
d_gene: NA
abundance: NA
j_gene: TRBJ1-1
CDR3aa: CASSFDPRGTEAFF
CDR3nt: TGTGCCAGCAGTTTTGACCCTCGAGGGACTGAAGCTTTCTTT

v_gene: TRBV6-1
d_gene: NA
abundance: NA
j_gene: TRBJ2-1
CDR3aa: CASTRTGGAYNEQFF
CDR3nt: TGTGCCAGCACTCGAACAGGAGGGGCCTACAATGAGCAGTTCTTC

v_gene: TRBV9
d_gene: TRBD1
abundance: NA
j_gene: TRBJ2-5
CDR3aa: CANSSGQGRETQYF
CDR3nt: TGTGCCAACAGCTCGGGACAGGGGAGGGAGACCCAGTACTTC

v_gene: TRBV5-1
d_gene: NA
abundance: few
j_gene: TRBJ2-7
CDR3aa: CASRLEGRGSGEQYF
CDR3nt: TGCGCCAGTAGGCTCGAGGGCAGGGGCTCGGGCGAGCAGTACTTC

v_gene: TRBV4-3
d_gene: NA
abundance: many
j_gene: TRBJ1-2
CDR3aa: CASSLGKGSSDGYTF
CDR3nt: TGCGCCAGCAGCCTAGGGAAGGGGTCGAGTGATGGCTACACCTTC